This T cell receptor beta chain was documented in a study of PD-1 blockade in classical Hodgkin lymphoma. Regarding time point: cycle 4 day 1 (C4D1), after less than seven weeks of nivolumab. No patient escaped relapse after autologous stem cell transplantation, and brentuximab vedotin exposure varied. Germline V lookup: CDR1 SGHNT, CDR2 YENEEA. Trimming took off 4 bases at V and 7 bases at J, with 8 bases between the two ends. This CDR3 spans 12 amino acids. Sequencing used immunoSEQ multiplex PCR; TCRdb keeps in-frame clones, though not all of them. The data hold roughly 50,000 clones, with about nine tenths observed a single time.

The sample was peripheral blood mononuclear cells (PBMCs), taken before the fourth cycle of nivolumab. The chain carries TRBV11-3 and TRBJ2-1; D is unclear. The TCR was taken from a human donor with classical Hodgkin lymphoma. CDR3: CASSSGWNEQFF. CDR3 DNA: TGTGCCAGCAGCTCCGGGTGGAATGAGCAGTTCTTC.